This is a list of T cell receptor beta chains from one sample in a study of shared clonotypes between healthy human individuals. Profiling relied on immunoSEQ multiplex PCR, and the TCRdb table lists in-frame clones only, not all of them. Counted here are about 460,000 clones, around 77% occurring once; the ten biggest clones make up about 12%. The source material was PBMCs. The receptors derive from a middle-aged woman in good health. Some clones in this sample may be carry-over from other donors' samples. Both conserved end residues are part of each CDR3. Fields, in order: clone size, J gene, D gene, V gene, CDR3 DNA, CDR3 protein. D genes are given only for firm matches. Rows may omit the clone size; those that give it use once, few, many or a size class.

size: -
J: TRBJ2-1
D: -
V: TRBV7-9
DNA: TGTGCCAGCACCACGGGGGATGCCACAAACAATGAGCAGTTCTTC
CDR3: CASTTGDATNNEQFF

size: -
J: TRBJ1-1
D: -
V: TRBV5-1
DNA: TGCGCCAGCAGCTTGGAATCCGGGGGCACTGAAGCTTTCTTT
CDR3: CASSLESGGTEAFF

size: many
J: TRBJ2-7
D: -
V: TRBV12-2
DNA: TGTGCAAGTCGCTTAGCGCTTCTAGCGGGAGTTTGGTACGAGCAGTACTTC
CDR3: CASRLALLAGVWYEQYF

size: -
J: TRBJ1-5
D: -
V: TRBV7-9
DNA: TGTGCCAGCAGCTTAGGAGGGGATCTTTCCGGTCAGCCCCAGCATTTT
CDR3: CASSLGGDLSGQPQHF

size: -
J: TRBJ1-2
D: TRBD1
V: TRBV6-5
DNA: TGTGCCAGCAGTTTGGACAGGGGGCTTTATCCGTATGGCTACACCTTC
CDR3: CASSLDRGLYPYGYTF

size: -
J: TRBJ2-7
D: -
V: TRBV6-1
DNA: TGTGCCAGCAGTGAAAGGGATCTAGCCTACGAGCAGTACTTC
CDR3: CASSERDLAYEQYF

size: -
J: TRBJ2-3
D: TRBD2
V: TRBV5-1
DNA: TGCGCCAGCAGCTGGGGACTAAGCACAGATACGCAGTATTTT
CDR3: CASSWGLSTDTQYF

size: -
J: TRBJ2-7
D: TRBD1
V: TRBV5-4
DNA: TGTGCCAGCAGCCTGGGGACAGATACTAACTACGAGCAGTACTTC
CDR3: CASSLGTDTNYEQYF

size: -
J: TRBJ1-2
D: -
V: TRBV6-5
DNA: TGTGCCAGCAGTAATACCAGGCGCTACACCTTC
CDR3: CASSNTRRYTF

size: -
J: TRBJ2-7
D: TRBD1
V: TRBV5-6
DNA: TGTGCCAGCAGCTTGGCGGGACAGGGGATCCACGAGCAGTACTTC
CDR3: CASSLAGQGIHEQYF

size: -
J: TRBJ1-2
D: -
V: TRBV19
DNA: TGTGCCAGTAGTATTCCCAGGCCCCTCGGTGGCTACACCTTC
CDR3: CASSIPRPLGGYTF

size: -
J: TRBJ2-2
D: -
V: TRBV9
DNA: TGTGCCGGCGCTCAGCGAGCGAACACCGGGGAGCTGTTTTTT
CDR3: CAGAQRANTGELFF

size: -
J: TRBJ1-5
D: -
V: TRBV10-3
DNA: TGTGCCATCAGTGAGTTGGGGGGCGGCAATCAGCCCCAGCATTTT
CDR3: CAISELGGGNQPQHF

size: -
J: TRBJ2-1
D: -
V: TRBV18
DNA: TGTGCCAGCTCACCAAGTTCGGACAATGAGCAGTTCTTC
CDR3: CASSPSSDNEQFF

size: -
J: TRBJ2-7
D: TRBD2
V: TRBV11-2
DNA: TGTGCCAGCAGCCCCTTCCCCCGGGGCGGGAGCTCCTACGAGCAGTACTTC
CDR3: CASSPFPRGGSSYEQYF

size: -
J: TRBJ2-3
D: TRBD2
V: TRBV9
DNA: TGTGCCAGCAGCGTGGACAGTATAGCGGGGGCGTCCCCAGATACGCAGTATTTT
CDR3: CASSVDSIAGASPDTQYF

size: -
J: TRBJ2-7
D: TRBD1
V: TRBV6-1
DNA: TGTGCCAGCAGTGGGTTAAACCGACAGGGAGATTCCTACGAGCAGTACTTC
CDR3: CASSGLNRQGDSYEQYF

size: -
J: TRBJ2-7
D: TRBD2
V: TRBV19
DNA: TGTGCCAGTAGCCGACTAGCGGGAGTCAGGGAGCAGTACTTC
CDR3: CASSRLAGVREQYF

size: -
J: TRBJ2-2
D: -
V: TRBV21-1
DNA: TGTGCCAGCAGCACCGACGAAAATACCGGGGAGCTGTTTTTT
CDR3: CASSTDENTGELFF

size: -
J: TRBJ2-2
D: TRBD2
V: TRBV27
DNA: TGTGCCAGCAGTTTATATGGGACTAGCGCGAACACCGGGGAGCTGTTTTTT
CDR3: CASSLYGTSANTGELFF

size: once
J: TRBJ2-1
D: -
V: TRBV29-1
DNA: TGCAGCGTTGAGGTCTGGGGCAATGAGCAGTTCTTC
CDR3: CSVEVWGNEQFF

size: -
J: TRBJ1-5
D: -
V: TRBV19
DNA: TGTGCCAGTAGTATGAACAGGAATCAGCCCCAGCATTTT
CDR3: CASSMNRNQPQHF

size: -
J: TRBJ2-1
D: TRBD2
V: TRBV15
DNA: TGTGCCACCAGCAGACCAACAACCTGGACTAGGGAAAACAATGAGCAGTTCTTC
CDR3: CATSRPTTWTRENNEQFF

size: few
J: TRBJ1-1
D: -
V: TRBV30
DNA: TGTGCCTGGAAGGCCAGACTGAACACTGAAGCTTTCTTT
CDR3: CAWKARLNTEAFF

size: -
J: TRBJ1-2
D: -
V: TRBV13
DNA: TGTGCCAGCAGCTCCCACTTATATGGCTACACCTTC
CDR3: CASSSHLYGYTF

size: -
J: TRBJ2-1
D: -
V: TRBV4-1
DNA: TGCGCCAGCACCCGAGGGCTTAGTACCTACAATGAGCAGTTCTTC
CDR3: CASTRGLSTYNEQFF

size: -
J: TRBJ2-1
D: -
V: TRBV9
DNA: TGTGCCAGCAGCCCTACGGTCAGCAGCTACAATGAGCAGTTCTTC
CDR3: CASSPTVSSYNEQFF

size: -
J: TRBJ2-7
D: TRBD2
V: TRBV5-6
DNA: TGTGCCAGCAGCTTGCTAGCGGGAGCGGGGGAGCAGTACTTC
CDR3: CASSLLAGAGEQYF